This TCR beta chain was captured in a study of cytomegalovirus exposure and HLA in healthy donors (dated by TCRdb to 2016 to 2017). For the wider study: An earlier analysis of fewer than 750 of the donors reported 276 Gb of sequence data and 117 million unique TCR beta sequences obtained from 150 million to 200 million T cells. All discovery cohort repertoires had been generated using a single sequencing platform. The number of donors typed differed by locus, with about 620-630 for A, B, C, DRB1 and DQB1, around 500 for DQA1, 606 for DPA1, and approximately 470 for DPB1. An early release that covered fewer than 750 HLA-typed donors contained approximately 300 gigabases of sequencing data and 75 million to 100 million unique TCR sequences. Among 300 to 500 genotyped donors of the cohort, an average of roughly 230,000 unique TCR beta nucleotide sequences was sequenced per donor, of which about 18% were non-productive. The study aimed to test whether cataloging public T cell receptors could reveal signatures of past pathogen exposure. In a later analysis, previously published TCR beta repertoires from several hundred donors were re-analyzed and high-resolution HLA genotyping was added so that TCR occurrence patterns could be studied. Of the roughly 400 genotyped donors, 80% to 90% were placed in the genetic ancestry cluster associated with self-reported Caucasian donors. Because of strong linkage in the cohort, roughly five DR-DQ haplotypes were treated as single units for association and clustering. Donor age, sex, ethnicity and CMV serostatus were compiled together with the repertoire data. In an earlier analysis of 500 to 650 of the donors, high-throughput TCR beta sequencing was used to judge whether each TCR beta V gene segment behaved as functional or pseudogenic. Both class I and class II loci were covered by HLA typing, at four-digit resolution. The study profiled the T cell repertoires of approximately 700 subjects by immunosequencing and related them to cytomegalovirus serostatus. A later genetic analysis used genome-wide SNP genotypes for about 55% of the 666 donors, treating that subset as a discovery cohort. In the later analysis, no new phenotypic data were used to find candidate immune exposures; instead, reliance was placed on TCR beta sequences and their occurrence across donors. Besides the first cohort of 666 subjects, a separate validation cohort made up of about 120 different subjects was used. To predict cytomegalovirus infection status, the study combined high-throughput TCR immunosequencing, statistical association of individual TCRs with disease status, and machine learning.

In total, 630 or so healthy bone marrow donors made up the cohort. At the time of sampling, all cohort members were nominally healthy, though unrecorded immune exposures were likely present. The donor was CMV seronegative and belonged to the group of under 400 seronegative cohort members. A peripheral blood sample was provided by each donor, and peripheral blood mononuclear cells were used for TCR beta sequencing. The Qiagen DNeasy Blood Extraction Kit was used to extract genomic DNA from the blood cell samples. The library was prepared using the immunoSEQ multiplex PCR assay. A mixture of 60 forward primers for TCR Vbeta segments and 13 reverse primers for TCR Jbeta segments was used in the multiplex PCR. Amplification of the CDR3 region of rearranged TCR beta genes was performed with a multiplex PCR assay on genomic DNA. On the Illumina HiSeq System, the amplified TCR beta libraries were sequenced as 87-base-pair reads. In the source study's methods: A later analysis tallied 75 million to 85 million unique TCR beta chains across the 650 to 750 repertoires, and about 12 million of those chains were shared by two or more donors. Raw reads were error-corrected and collapsed into unique sequences with a nearest-neighbor algorithm that merged closely related sequences to remove PCR and sequencing errors. CDR3 sequences were aligned to IMGT reference sequences to assign V, D and J gene segments. For a sequence to be retained, a match of at least six nucleotides was required to both a V gene segment and a J gene segment. Rearrangements were called productive when the CDR3 lacked stop codons and stayed in frame with V and J; all others were non-productive. Following IMGT convention, CDR3 was defined as the stretch from the second conserved V-encoded cysteine up to the conserved J-encoded phenylalanine. In an earlier analysis of more than 550 of the donors, sequences lacking an unambiguous match to a single V gene segment were excluded. An earlier analysis of several hundred of the donors classified V segments as functional when productive rearrangements were above 56.7% and as segregating when the standard deviation between donors was above 5%. A statistical classification framework was developed to diagnose cytomegalovirus status using the catalog of TCR beta chain sequences. V and J gene assignment, in a later analysis, came from comparing TCR nucleotide sequences with IMGT/GENE-DB human TR gene sequences. A later analysis assigned CDR3 sequences and most-parsimonious VDJ recombination scenarios with the TCRdist pipeline. In a later analysis, each TCR beta chain was defined by its CDR3 amino acid sequence together with its V-gene family, and reads without a unique V-gene family were excluded. As a way to deal with suspected cross-contamination and a sequencing artifact, a later analysis dropped 450 to 600 nucleotide sequences that were highly shared and had low generation probability. In a later analysis, a clonal expansion index for each public chain was calculated from normalized within-repertoire ranks of inferred template counts. In a later analysis, generation probabilities were computed using a VDJ recombination model fitted to out-of-frame rearrangements, and the results were checked against IGoR. In a later analysis, TCR-TCR, TCR-HLA and TCR-CMV co-occurrence was scored with hypergeometric tests, and a repertoire-size bias correction was applied to TCR pairs. False discovery rates were estimated in a later analysis by permuting HLA or CMV assignments 20 times. In a later analysis, co-occurring TCRs were grouped using DBSCAN, with TCRdist sequence similarity added in when clustering inside HLA-allele-positive subsets. Repertoires with fewer than 30,000 or more than 120,000 public chains, plus five repertoires with anomalous nucleotide sharing, were excluded from co-occurrence clustering. TCRdb stores this immuneACCESS table with in-frame sequences only. Part of the clones is absent; in the studies checked, under half of the shortfall reflects unresolved V genes, and no reason is known for the rest. V and J calls and clone size are as listed in that table; D and trimming were resolved from the DNA. In all, the sample holds about 100,000 clones, and over 65% of those were seen once. The leading ten clones occupy less than 0.95% of the sample.

The paper's findings and limits, for the study overall: The sequencing pipeline was judged likely to have produced a cluster of highly shared sequence variants as a technical artifact. Because counts were too low, about 15 rarely observed V segments, including chromosome 9 orphons, were left out of the earlier analysis of over 550 of the donors. A later analysis associated 16,951 TCR beta sequences with specific HLA alleles at a false discovery rate of 0.05. Several of the top co-occurrence clusters appeared to be linked to parvovirus B19, influenza, CMV and Epstein-Barr virus, according to a later analysis. The cohort was sequenced for TCR beta chains only, and without alpha or paired-chain data the features that could be detected were limited. Most CMV-associated TCR beta chains appeared to be HLA-restricted in a later analysis, and the HLA associations seemed to be driven largely by CMV exposure. Across donors, most TCR sequences were observed very rarely, whereas some public TCRs were present in many individuals. In vitro tests confirmed that a few of the cytomegalovirus-associated TCR beta chains recognize cytomegalovirus antigens. A further reported finding was that TCR beta sequences accurately predicted the HLA-A and HLA-B alleles for most subjects in the first cohort. Correlated functional status among segregating V segments might be attributable to linkage disequilibrium, but an unknown experimental factor could not be ruled out. It was suggested by the authors that the approach could potentially be generalized to other disease states and immunological phenotypes. Because HLA typing was missing for some donors at each locus, association tests included only the typed subset. An association between a missense DCLRE1C variant and V-gene and J-gene trimming of TCR beta chains was found in a later genetic analysis and replicated in an independent cohort. In an earlier analysis of several hundred of the donors, most TCR beta V segments were observed in productive rearrangements about 87% or about 30% of the time, broadly matching IMGT annotations. CMV serostatus was the only immune exposure information available for the cohort. The classifier was reported to diagnose cytomegalovirus status with high specificity and sensitivity in both the original cohort and the validation cohort. A later analysis found that HLA-associated TCR beta chains were more clonally expanded and had lower generation probabilities than equally common non-associated chains. Some IMGT-functional V segments, including TRBV6-2 and TRBV6-3, could not be distinguished by the 87-base-pair reads and were therefore excluded. A later analysis found that TCR association rates varied across HLA loci, with DRB1 alleles showing the most associated TCRs and HLA-C alleles the fewest. Strong co-occurrence of HLA alleles, especially DR and DQ, made assigning TCR associations to individual alleles difficult. According to a later genetic analysis, donors in an Asian-associated ancestry cluster had fewer N-insertions in productive TCRs than the approximately 700-donor mean. Presence/absence analyses assumed roughly uniform sequencing depth across donors, an assumption that may not hold. A total of some 180 TCR beta chains were listed by the study as associated with cytomegalovirus.

With respect to this clone: No cognate antigen has been identified for it. Base qualities were left out, and no much larger clone turns up one base away.

CDR1 and CDR2, looked up from the germline V gene, are LGHNA and YSLEER. V ends up 4 bases short and J 5 bases short, with an unmatched junction base count of 10. The CDR3 starts with the cysteine, ends with the phenylalanine, and has 18 residues. Here the CDR3 DNA is all that survives: 54 bases in frame from base 1. The rearranged segments are TRBV4-3 and TRBJ2-5, and 16 junctional nucleotides match TRBD2. This receptor was obtained from a woman aged 55-75 years in good health and CMV-seronegative. Sequencing was done on a sample of PBMCs. At the DNA level, the sequence is TGCGCCAGCAGCCGCTCCGGGACTAGCGGGGGGGCCGGGGAGACCCAGTACTTC. This translates into CASSRSGTSGGAGETQYF.